The T cell receptor beta chain under discussion was sequenced for a study of blood T cell repertoires in COVID-19. Source study methods: Reference gene primer amplification gave nucleated cell count estimates. Libraries were prepared by immunoSEQ multiplex PCR; TCRdb keeps only in-frame clonotypes and omits some of them. For V, J and clone size, that table is used; D and trimming come from the DNA. Seen here are roughly 230,000 clones, 80% to 90% observed once, and the top ten hold approximately 0.89%. The CDR3 loop spans 15 amino acids. V dropped 2 bases and J dropped 2 bases, with 10 bases sitting between them. Germline-derived CDR1 and CDR2 are MNHEY and SVGEGT.

This clonotype was sampled from a man aged 40-55 years with acute or convalescent COVID-19. The source material was peripheral blood. This chain links TRBV6-2 or TRBV6-3 with TRBJ1-5; D is perhaps TRBD1 (6 bases). The CDR3 coding sequence is TGTGCCAGCAGTTACGCAGGGGCCGGCAATCAGCCCCAGCATTTT. It is translated as CASSYAGAGNQPQHF.